Following are 10 T cell receptor beta chains from one sample sequenced in a study of blood T cell repertoires in COVID-19. TCRdb's copy holds only in-frame clones and misses some; the assay was immunoSEQ multiplex PCR. The sample includes fewer than 150,000 clones, approximately 83% of them seen just once. Sequenced sample: peripheral blood. These receptors were taken from a woman in her 50s who had recovered from COVID-19.

The V and J genes are TRBV5-6 and TRBJ2-7; 9 nucleotides agree with TRBD1. V was pared by 3 bases and J by 4 bases, with 5 bases of the junction left unmatched. The CDR3 covers 14 residues. Germline CDR1 reads SGHDT; CDR2 reads YYEEEE. CDR3 region: CASSSAGTGYEQYF. The CDR3, as DNA: TGTGCCAGCAGCTCGGCCGGGACAGGGTACGAGCAGTACTTC. The full variable domain, completed using reference TRBV5-6 and TRBJ2-7, is DAGVTQSPTHLIKTRGQQVTLRCSPKSGHDTVSWYQQALGQGPQFIFQYYEEEERQRGNFPDRFSGHQFPNYSSELNVNALLLGDSALYLCASSSAGTGYEQYFGPGTRLTVT.

This chain connects TRBV10-2 to TRBJ2-5; TRBD1 agrees at 8 bases. CDR3 length equals 14 residues. The germline V gene has CDR1 WSHSY and CDR2 SAAADI. V gave up 8 bases and J gave up 5 bases; unmatched junction bases: 10. In DNA, the CDR3 is TGCGCCAGCGTTGACAGGGGAGAGGGGGAGACCCAGTACTTC. This translates into CASVDRGEGETQYF.

This clone was seen once. This sequence joins TRBV20-1 and TRBJ2-5, with 7 bases aligning to TRBD2. CDR1 and CDR2 from the germline V gene are DFQATT and SNEGSKA (reference sequence). The V and J ends lost 5 bases and 5 bases, in that order; junction bases with no gene match: 2. CDR3 length equals 11 residues. CDR3 amino acids: CSALGGETQYF. In DNA form, the CDR3 reads TGCAGTGCTTTGGGAGGGGAGACCCAGTACTTC.

This chain links TRBV6-2 or TRBV6-3 with TRBJ1-5, with D unresolved. The V end was cut by 5 bases, the J end by 3 bases, with 23 bases between. This CDR3 spans 18 amino acids. The germline gives CDR1 MNHEY, CDR2 SVGEGT. The CDR3 coding sequence is TGTGCCAGCAGTCCCCGCCCGAGGGCGGCACGGGTCAATCAGCCCCAGCATTTT. This gives the protein CASSPRPRAARVNQPQHF.

The V call is TRBV6-2 or TRBV6-3, the J call TRBJ1-2; D not certain. The CDR3 consists of 12 residues. With 0 bases removed from V and 7 bases from J, the gap between germline ends came to 6 bases. The V gene's germline CDR1 is MNHEY and CDR2 SVGEGT. CDR3 sequence reads: CASSYSFGGYTF. CDR3 sequence (DNA): TGTGCCAGCAGTTACTCCTTCGGTGGCTACACCTTC.

This clone was found many times. The chain combines TRBV5-8 with TRBJ1-5; D unresolved. Germline V gene sequence: CDR1 SGHTS, CDR2 YDEGEE. This CDR3 is 12 amino acids long. Trimming took 1 base from V and 6 from J, leaving 5 bases between them. CDR3 amino acids: CASSLRRQPQHF. CDR3 coding DNA: TGTGCCAGCAGCTTGCGTCGTCAGCCCCAGCATTTT. The full variable domain, rest sourced from reference TRBV5-8 and TRBJ1-5, is EAGVTQSPTHLIKTRGQQATLRCSPISGHTSVYWYQQALGLGLQFLLWYDEGEERNRGNFPPRFSGRQFPNYSSELNVNALELEDSALYLCASSLRRQPQHFGDGTRLSIL.

On this clone itself: One end of the junction is discordant with germline, which a read error may explain. V is TRBV5-1 and J is TRBJ1-2, with 7 bases lining up with TRBD1. The CDR3 covers 14 residues. Looked up from germline, CDR1 is SGHRS and CDR2 is YFSETQ. CDR3 DNA: TGCGCCAGCACCTTGGGGGCAGGGGGCTATGGCTACACCTTC. Translating it yields CASTLGAGGYGYTF.

This chain uses TRBV3-1 (or the pseudogene TRBV3-2) with TRBJ1-2, with 7 bases identical to TRBD1. This CDR3 is 15 amino acids long. With V trimmed by 5 bases and J by 4 bases, 10 bases remained unmatched. The germline gives CDR1 LGHDT, CDR2 YNNKEL (reference sequence). The CDR3 region has the DNA TGTGCCAGCAGCTCACCAGGGGGTGTTGTCTATGGCTACACCTTC. Protein: CASSSPGGVVYGYTF.

This clone was picked up one time. This sequence joins TRBV5-1 and TRBJ1-4; 8 nucleotides agree with TRBD1. The V segment lost 0 bases and the J segment 6 bases; nucleotides outside the gene matches: 7. Germline assignment: CDR1 SGHRS and CDR2 YFSETQ. This CDR3 contains 16 residues. The CDR3 sequence is CASSLDPGQGHEKLFF. CDR3 DNA: TGCGCCAGCAGCTTGGACCCCGGACAGGGTCATGAAAAACTGTTTTTT.

The chain has TRBV24-1 and TRBJ2-1, with 8 nucleotides matching TRBD2. Losses at the gene ends were 9 bases for V and 6 bases for J; bases not matched to a gene: 9. Looked up from germline, CDR1 is KGHDR and CDR2 is SFDVKD. The CDR3 is 14 residues long. DNA of the CDR3: TGTGCCACCGGTAGCGGGACAACCGGCAATGAGCAGTTCTTC. Translated: CATGSGTTGNEQFF.